Listed below are T cell receptor beta chains from one sample, sequenced in a study of regulatory T cells in long-lasting Graves disease. MiXCR, applied by TCRdb to the multiplex PCR reads, yields one record per CDR3 protein. Of 560,000 or so distinct CDR3 sequences in the sample, 16% are singletons; the top ten hold more than 10%. These data also featured in a second study, about T cells in Graves' hyperthyroidism and ophthalmopathy.

Sample: peripheral blood mononuclear cells (PBMCs), taken at new diagnosis, from a patient treated with antithyroid drugs. The receptors come from a man aged 18 to 29 with Graves disease. CDR3s include the opening cysteine and the closing phenylalanine or tryptophan. The D gene is left open where the match is weak. Only some rows state a clone size, as once, few, many or a class for expanded clones.

V gene	clone size	D gene	J gene	CDR3 protein	CDR3 DNA
TRBV25-1	few	NA	TRBJ1-1	CASSEYTGNTEAFF	TGTGCCAGCAGTGAATACACCGGGAACACTGAAGCTTTCTTT
TRBV6-2/TRBV6-3	NA	NA	TRBJ2-7	CASSVAVGTITYEQYF	TGTGCCAGCAGTGTAGCGGTGGGGACCATTACTTACGAGCAGTACTTC
TRBV5-8	many	TRBD1	TRBJ2-3	CASSRDGTGGRTDTQYF	TGTGCCAGCAGCCGCGACGGGACAGGGGGACGCACAGATACGCAGTATTTT
TRBV4-1	NA	NA	TRBJ2-3	CVSSQPTRTRVGTDTQYF	TGCGTCAGCAGCCAACCTACTAGGACCAGAGTGGGGACAGATACGCAGTATTTT
TRBV7-3	NA	TRBD2	TRBJ2-1	CASSPSPGLAGANEQFF	TGTGCCAGCAGCCCCAGCCCGGGACTAGCGGGAGCGAATGAGCAGTTCTTC
TRBV2	many	TRBD2	TRBJ2-1	CASSGLAEYNEQFF	TGTGCCAGCAGTGGACTAGCGGAGTACAATGAGCAGTTCTTC
TRBV19	NA	NA	TRBJ1-1	CATYKGDTEAFF	TGTGCCACCTATAAAGGGGACACTGAAGCTTTCTTT
TRBV27	few	NA	TRBJ2-3	CASSLSPEDRQYF	TGTGCCAGCAGTTTAAGTCCCGAAGATAGGCAGTATTTT
TRBV6-1	many	TRBD2	TRBJ2-7	CASRTSGRAYEQYF	TGTGCCAGCAGAACTAGCGGGAGGGCCTACGAGCAGTACTTC
TRBV9	few	NA	TRBJ1-2	CASSVWDLLTTGGYTF	TGTGCCAGCAGCGTTTGGGACCTCCTAACAACGGGTGGCTACACCTTC
TRBV3-1	many	NA	TRBJ2-3	CASSQDQGGAGDTQYF	TGTGCCAGCAGCCAAGATCAAGGGGGAGCGGGAGATACGCAGTATTTT
TRBV27	few	NA	TRBJ2-1	CASSPLWTRDEQFF	TGTGCCAGCAGTCCCCTATGGACTCGTGATGAGCAGTTCTTC
TRBV4-1	NA	NA	TRBJ2-3	CASSQDLGTDTQYF	TGCGCCAGCAGCCAAGATCTAGGCACAGATACGCAGTATTTT
TRBV6-5	few	NA	TRBJ1-1	CASSSGAEAFF	TGTGCCAGCAGTTCCGGTGCTGAAGCTTTCTTT
TRBV2	many	NA	TRBJ2-3	CASSYRLPRTSTDTQYF	TGTGCCAGCAGCTACCGACTGCCGAGAACTAGCACAGATACGCAGTATTTT
TRBV27	few	NA	TRBJ2-1	CASKPFSYNEQFF	TGTGCCAGCAAGCCATTCTCATACAATGAGCAGTTCTTC
TRBV28	many	TRBD1	TRBJ2-3	CASSFDRGLDTQYF	TGTGCCAGCAGTTTCGACAGGGGGCTGGATACGCAGTATTTT
TRBV12-3/TRBV12-4	many	NA	TRBJ1-5	CASSSSTDQPQHF	NA
TRBV20-1	NA	TRBD2	TRBJ2-5	CSALGTSGTQETQYF	TGCAGTGCCTTAGGGACTAGCGGGACCCAAGAGACCCAGTACTTC
TRBV5-6	many	NA	TRBJ1-1	CASSRRGDTEAFF	TGTGCCAGCAGCCGGCGAGGGGACACTGAAGCTTTCTTT
TRBV20-1	few	TRBD1	TRBJ1-6	CSARSLGQGVSPLHF	TGCAGTGCTAGATCCTTGGGACAGGGAGTTTCACCCCTCCACTTT
TRBV29-1	few	NA	TRBJ1-5	CSVGGDQPQHF	TGCAGCGTGGGGGGGGATCAGCCCCAGCATTTT
TRBV3-1	NA	NA	TRBJ2-5	CASSPHNQETQYF	TGTGCCAGCAGCCCGCACAACCAAGAGACCCAGTACTTC
TRBV20-1	NA	TRBD1	TRBJ2-5	CSATRGPQETQYF	TGCAGTGCTACCAGGGGGCCCCAAGAGACCCAGTACTTC
TRBV12-3/TRBV12-4	many	TRBD1	TRBJ1-2	CASSLQGQGVGGYTF	TGTGCCAGCAGTCTCCAGGGACAGGGGGTTGGTGGCTACACCTTC
TRBV7-2	many	NA	TRBJ1-2	CASSLITGNGYTF	TGTGCCAGCAGCTTAATAACAGGGAATGGCTACACCTTC
TRBV7-9	NA	NA	TRBJ2-1	CASSLSYHNEQFF	TGTGCCAGCAGCTTAAGCTACCACAATGAGCAGTTCTTC
TRBV12-3/TRBV12-4	many	NA	TRBJ1-2	CASSFGHTNYGYTF	TGTGCCAGCAGTTTCGGGCATACTAACTATGGCTACACCTTC
TRBV6-1	NA	NA	TRBJ2-5	CASSESSSGIQETQYF	TGTGCCAGCAGTGAATCCTCGTCCGGGATCCAAGAGACCCAGTACTTC
TRBV27	few	NA	TRBJ1-2	CASSPLEDLYGYTF	TGTGCCAGCAGTCCTCTCGAAGATCTCTATGGCTACACCTTC
TRBV6-2/TRBV6-3	many	NA	TRBJ2-7	CASSFQGMSYEQYF	TGTGCCAGCAGTTTCCAGGGAATGTCCTACGAGCAGTACTTC
TRBV6-2/TRBV6-3	NA	NA	TRBJ2-7	CASSEGKPKNYEQYF	TGTGCCAGCAGTGAGGGGAAGCCCAAGAACTACGAGCAGTACTTC
TRBV18	many	NA	TRBJ1-1	CASSRGLIKYTEAFF	TGTGCCAGCTCACGAGGCCTCATAAAATACACTGAAGCTTTCTTT
TRBV30	many	TRBD1	TRBJ2-1	CAWGAGGRLEQFF	TGTGCCTGGGGGGCAGGGGGTAGGCTTGAGCAGTTCTTC
TRBV11-1	NA	TRBD1	TRBJ1-2	CASSSQGASYGYTF	TGTGCCAGCAGTTCACAGGGGGCGTCCTATGGCTACACCTTC
TRBV30	many	NA	TRBJ2-7	CACPFSFPVF	TGTGCCTGCCCCTTTAGCTTTCCCGTCTTC
TRBV7-2	few	NA	TRBJ2-7	CASSFPPDGSSYEQYF	TGTGCCAGCAGCTTCCCCCCCGACGGGAGCTCCTACGAGCAGTACTTC
TRBV24-1	few	TRBD1	TRBJ2-6	CATGQGAREGANVLTF	TGTGCCACCGGGCAGGGGGCCCGAGAGGGGGCCAACGTCCTGACTTTC
TRBV30	few	TRBD1	TRBJ2-7	CACTPGTAYEQYF	TGTGCCTGCACTCCCGGGACAGCCTACGAGCAGTACTTC
TRBV12-3/TRBV12-4	many	TRBD1	TRBJ1-1	CASTLQGMNTEAFF	TGTGCCAGCACCCTACAGGGGATGAACACTGAAGCTTTCTTT
TRBV2	many	NA	TRBJ1-2	CASSRDINYGYTF	TGTGCCAGCAGCCGGGACATTAACTATGGCTACACCTTC
TRBV7-2	many	NA	TRBJ2-1	CASSLSPGQLNEQFF	TGTGCCAGCAGCTTAAGTCCCGGACAGCTCAATGAGCAGTTCTTC
TRBV30	NA	TRBD2	TRBJ2-4	CAWALSGTQYF	TGTGCCTGGGCATTGAGCGGGACTCAGTACTTC
TRBV9	few	NA	TRBJ2-5	CASSVSGAYQETQYF	TGTGCCAGCAGCGTCTCGGGGGCTTACCAAGAGACCCAGTACTTC
TRBV18	NA	TRBD1	TRBJ2-5	CGSSAGQGETQYF	TGTGGCAGCTCAGCGGGACAGGGAGAGACCCAGTACTTC
TRBV27	few	NA	TRBJ1-5	CASSSGIWSNRPQHF	TGTGCCAGCAGTTCAGGAATCTGGAGCAATCGGCCCCAGCATTTT
TRBV20-1	few	TRBD1	TRBJ2-7	CSASLTGGNSYEQYF	TGCAGTGCTAGCCTAACAGGGGGGAACTCCTACGAGCAGTACTTC
TRBV28	many	TRBD2	TRBJ2-7	CASSATGSGRVRYEQYF	TGTGCCAGCAGCGCGACAGGGAGCGGGAGGGTGCGCTACGAGCAGTACTTC
TRBV3-1	NA	NA	TRBJ1-3	CASSQEEGNTIYF	TGTGCCAGCAGCCAAGAAGAGGGAAACACCATATATTTT
TRBV27	many	NA	TRBJ2-1	CASTLGSRGYNEQFF	TGTGCCAGCACCCTCGGGTCCAGAGGCTACAATGAGCAGTTCTTC
TRBV28	many	NA	TRBJ1-2	CASRQPEPYGYTF	TGTGCCAGCAGGCAGCCGGAACCGTATGGCTACACCTTC
TRBV6-2/TRBV6-3	NA	TRBD1	TRBJ1-4	CASSQTGGRSWLFF	TGTGCCAGCAGCCAGACAGGGGGCAGGTCATGGCTGTTTTTT
TRBV3-1	many	NA	TRBJ2-3	CASSQDWKADTQYF	TGTGCCAGCAGCCAAGACTGGAAAGCAGATACGCAGTATTTT
TRBV27	many	NA	TRBJ1-4	CASSFIGAGSNEKLFF	TGTGCCAGCAGCTTTATAGGGGCGGGGTCTAATGAAAAACTGTTTTTT
TRBV4-2	few	NA	TRBJ1-4	CASSQGGSSEKLFF	TGTGCCAGCAGCCAAGGGGGGAGCTCTGAAAAACTGTTTTTT
TRBV4-1	few	NA	TRBJ1-2	CASSQARASNYGYTF	TGCGCCAGCAGCCAAGCCAGGGCCAGTAACTATGGCTACACCTTC
TRBV18	many	TRBD1	TRBJ1-1	CASVATGRSTEAFF	TGTGCCAGCGTCGCGACAGGGCGGAGCACTGAAGCTTTCTTT
TRBV9	NA	TRBD1	TRBJ1-1	CASSRDRGPMNTEAFF	TGTGCCAGCAGCCGGGACAGGGGTCCCATGAACACTGAAGCTTTCTTT
TRBV30	many	NA	TRBJ1-3	CACWQGPGNTIYF	TGTGCCTGCTGGCAGGGGCCTGGAAACACCATATATTTT